The source of this TCR beta chain is a study of blood T cell repertoires in COVID-19. Overall study: Samples of COVID-19 (acute and convalescent) were obtained from the United States, Italy and Spain.

The data were produced by immunoSEQ multiplex PCR, yet TCRdb's version contains in-frame clones alone and is incomplete. Among about 71,000 clones listed, about 83% were seen once. The sample holds one count of this clone. The clonotype originates from a man younger than 45 with COVID-19, enrolled during active disease. The sample comprised peripheral blood.

The CDR3 DNA reads as TGTGCCAGCAGCGTGGGCGGGATCAGTACCGGGGAGCTGTTTTTT. This gives the protein CASSVGGISTGELFF. V is TRBV9 and J is TRBJ2-2; TRBD2 is a possible D gene (6 bases). The CDR3 runs 15 residues. Germline V lookup: CDR1 SGDLS, CDR2 YYNGEE. Trimming took off 2 bases at V and 5 bases at J, with 13 bases between the two ends.